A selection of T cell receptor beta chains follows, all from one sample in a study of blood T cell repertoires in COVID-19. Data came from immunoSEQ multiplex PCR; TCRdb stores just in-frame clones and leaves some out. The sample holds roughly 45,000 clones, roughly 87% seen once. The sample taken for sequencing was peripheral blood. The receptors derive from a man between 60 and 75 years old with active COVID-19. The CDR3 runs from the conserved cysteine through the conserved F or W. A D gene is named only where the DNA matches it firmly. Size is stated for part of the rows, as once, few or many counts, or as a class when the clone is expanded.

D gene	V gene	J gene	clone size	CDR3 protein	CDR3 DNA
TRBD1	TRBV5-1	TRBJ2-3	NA	CASRRDRASDTQYF	TGCGCCAGCAGACGGGACAGGGCTTCAGATACGCAGTATTTT
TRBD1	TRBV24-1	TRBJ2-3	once	CATSDPRDRGTDTQYF	TGTGCCACCAGTGATCCTCGGGACAGGGGGACAGATACGCAGTATTTT
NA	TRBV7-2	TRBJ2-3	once	CASSLFLSGSTTDTQYF	TGTGCCAGCAGCTTATTTCTGAGCGGGTCGACCACAGATACGCAGTATTTT
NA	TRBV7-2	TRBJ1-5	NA	CASSLREGNQPQHF	TGTGCCAGCAGCCTACGGGAGGGCAATCAGCCCCAGCATTTT
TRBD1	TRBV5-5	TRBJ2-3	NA	CASSFGPGTASTDTQYF	TGTGCCAGCAGCTTTGGGCCCGGGACAGCTAGCACAGATACGCAGTATTTT
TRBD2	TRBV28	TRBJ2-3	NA	CASRVPGLAGASDTQYF	TGTGCCAGCCGCGTCCCGGGACTAGCGGGGGCCTCAGATACGCAGTATTTT
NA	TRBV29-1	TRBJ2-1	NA	CSVDYWDWGVNEQFF	TGCAGCGTTGATTATTGGGACTGGGGTGTCAATGAGCAGTTCTTC
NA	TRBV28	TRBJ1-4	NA	CASSLGTSKLFF	TGTGCCAGCAGTTTAGGGACTTCGAAACTGTTTTTT
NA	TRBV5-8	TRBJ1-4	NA	CASSFVWGQTNEKLFF	TGTGCCAGCAGCTTCGTATGGGGGCAGACTAATGAAAAACTGTTTTTT
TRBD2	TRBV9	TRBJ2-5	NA	CASSPTVGSGRGETQYF	TGTGCCAGCAGCCCCACTGTTGGTAGCGGGAGAGGAGAGACCCAGTACTTC
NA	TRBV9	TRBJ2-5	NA	CASSAGGGEQETQYF	TGTGCCAGCAGCGCCGGCGGCGGGGAGCAAGAGACCCAGTACTTC
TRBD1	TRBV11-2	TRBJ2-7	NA	CASSLRTGAYEQYF	TGTGCCAGCAGCTTACGGACAGGCGCCTACGAGCAGTACTTC
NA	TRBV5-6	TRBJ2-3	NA	CASSLLQGDTQYF	TGTGCCAGCAGCCTTCTACAGGGAGATACGCAGTATTTT
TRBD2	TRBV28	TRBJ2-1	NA	CASSFSLAGPYNEQFF	TGTGCCAGCAGTTTCTCGTTAGCGGGCCCCTACAATGAGCAGTTCTTC
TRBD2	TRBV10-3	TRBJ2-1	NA	CATQTGTRTVSSYNEQFF	TGTGCCACGCAAACCGGGACTAGGACCGTCAGCTCCTACAATGAGCAGTTCTTC
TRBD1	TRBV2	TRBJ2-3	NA	CASSSDRTTDTQYF	TGTGCCAGCAGTTCGGACAGGACCACAGATACGCAGTATTTT
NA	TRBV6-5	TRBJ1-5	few	CASSLDRTNQPQHF	TGTGCCAGCAGTCTTGACAGGACCAATCAGCCCCAGCATTTT
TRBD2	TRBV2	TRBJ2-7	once	CASQGGLAGFYEQYF	TGTGCCTCCCAGGGGGGACTAGCGGGCTTCTACGAGCAGTACTTC
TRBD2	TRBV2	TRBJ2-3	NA	CAGTSGYTDTQYF	TGTGCCGGTACTAGCGGCTACACAGATACGCAGTATTTT
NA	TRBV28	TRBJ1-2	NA	CASSPGVNYGYTF	TGTGCCAGCAGTCCCGGGGTTAACTATGGCTACACCTTC
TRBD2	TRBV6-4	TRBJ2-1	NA	CASSDSSGIKSEQFF	TGTGCCAGCAGTGACTCTAGCGGGATCAAATCTGAGCAGTTCTTC
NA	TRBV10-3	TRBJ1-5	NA	CAISESGSNQPQHF	TGTGCCATCAGTGAGAGCGGCAGCAATCAGCCCCAGCATTTT
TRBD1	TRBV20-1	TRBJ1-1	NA	CSASRTGGNTEAFF	TGCAGTGCTAGTAGGACAGGGGGGAACACTGAAGCTTTCTTT
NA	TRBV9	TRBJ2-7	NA	CASSVGSRQDEQYF	TGTGCCAGCAGCGTAGGCAGTCGACAGGACGAGCAGTACTTC
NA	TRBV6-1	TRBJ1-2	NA	CASSEEEDLSVYGYTF	TGTGCCAGCAGTGAAGAAGAGGATCTCAGTGTCTATGGCTACACCTTC
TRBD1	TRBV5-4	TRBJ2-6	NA	CASEYLGQGGANVLTF	TGTGCTAGCGAGTACCTCGGACAGGGGGGTGCCAACGTCCTGACTTTC
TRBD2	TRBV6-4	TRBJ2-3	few	CASSVRTSGGDTQYF	TGTGCCAGCAGTGTCCGGACTAGCGGGGGCGATACGCAGTATTTT
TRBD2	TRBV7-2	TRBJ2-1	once	CASLSGGTSGHNEQFF	TGTGCCAGCCTCAGTGGGGGGACTAGCGGGCACAATGAGCAGTTCTTC
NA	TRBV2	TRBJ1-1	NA	CASSEPYTEAFF	TGTGCCAGCAGTGAACCTTACACTGAAGCTTTCTTT
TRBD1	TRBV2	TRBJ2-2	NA	CASSWDGQGVGELFF	TGTGCCAGCAGTTGGGATGGACAGGGGGTCGGGGAGCTGTTTTTT
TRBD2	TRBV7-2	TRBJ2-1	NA	CASTKQPLAGTNNEQFF	TGTGCCAGCACTAAACAACCACTAGCGGGGACAAACAATGAGCAGTTCTTC
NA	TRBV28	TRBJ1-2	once	CASSLSPGDYGYTF	TGTGCCAGCAGTTTATCCCCAGGGGACTATGGCTACACCTTC
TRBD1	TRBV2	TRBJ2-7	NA	CASREGGSPSYEQYF	TGTGCCAGCAGGGAAGGGGGCTCACCCTCCTACGAGCAGTACTTC
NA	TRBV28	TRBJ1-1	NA	CASSLWDSLMNTEAFF	TGTGCCAGCAGTTTATGGGACAGCCTCATGAACACTGAAGCTTTCTTT
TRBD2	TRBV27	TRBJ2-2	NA	CASSSSGIGELFF	TGTGCCAGCAGTTCAAGCGGGATAGGGGAGCTGTTTTTT
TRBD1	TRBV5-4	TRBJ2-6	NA	CASTETGAASGANVLTF	TGTGCCAGCACCGAGACAGGGGCCGCATCTGGGGCCAACGTCCTGACTTTC
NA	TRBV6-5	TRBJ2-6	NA	CASSSRDSGANVLTF	TGTGCCAGCAGTTCACGGGACTCTGGGGCCAACGTCCTGACTTTC
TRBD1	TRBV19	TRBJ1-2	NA	CASSGQGAGNGYTF	TGTGCCAGTAGCGGGCAGGGGGCGGGGAATGGCTACACCTTC
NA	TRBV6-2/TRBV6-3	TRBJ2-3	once	CASTPFPGRGADTQYF	TGTGCCAGCACCCCATTCCCGGGCAGGGGGGCAGATACGCAGTATTTT
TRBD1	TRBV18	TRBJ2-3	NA	CASSPWTGGPSSTDTQYF	TGTGCCAGCTCACCGTGGACAGGGGGACCTTCTAGCACAGATACGCAGTATTTT
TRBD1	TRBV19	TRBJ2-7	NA	CASSTRIPGQGAREQYF	TGTGCCAGTAGTACCCGAATCCCGGGACAGGGGGCGCGCGAGCAGTACTTC
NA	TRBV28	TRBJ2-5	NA	CASSLSPLSETQYF	TGTGCCAGCAGTTTATCCCCCCTGAGTGAGACCCAGTACTTC
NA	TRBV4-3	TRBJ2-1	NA	CASSHTENSYNEQFF	TGCGCCAGCAGCCATACTGAGAACTCCTACAATGAGCAGTTCTTC
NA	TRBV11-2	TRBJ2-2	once	CASSFAGGELFF	TGTGCCAGCAGCTTCGCGGGCGGGGAGCTGTTTTTT